Here is one T cell receptor (beta chain) with its context. Its antigen remains unidentified. No qualities accompany the bases; no much larger clone lies one base away. The record originates from a study of shared clonotypes between healthy human individuals (dated by TCRdb to 2018 to 2020). In terms of the full investigation: The cohort included a few men and a couple of women between 18 and 49 years of age. Per donor, three plates each were used for CD4 naive and CD4 memory, two for CD8 naive, and one for CD8 memory. Blood TCR repertoires of four to six healthy adults were deeply sequenced to estimate repertoire size and the extent of clonotype sharing between individuals. To increase sequencing depth and limit assay-specific biases, TCR repertoire library preparation and sequencing were carried out by different laboratories using diverse techniques. Per donor, leukapheresis produced somewhere between about 0.94 and 9.5 billion PBMCs. Summary of the overall study and its limitations: About 5% of naive CD4, around 3.5% of naive CD8, roughly 2.5% of memory CD4, and approximately 0.4% of memory CD8 clonotypes were shared across a few donors. Estimated clonotype richness was generally larger for naive than for memory subsets. Because the study included only a small number of donors, the genetic and exposure-history diversity represented was limited. Pairwise subsampling led to the expectation that sequencing depth would affect the degree of clonotype sharing among donors. Clonotypes shared by all four sorted-subset donors showed higher generation probabilities than non-shared clonotypes. Incomplete sequencing was indicated by rarefaction of sorted-subset datasets, despite the large sequencing depth. Sampling was restricted to blood, and TCR repertoires in tissues likely differ from the TCR repertoires found in blood.

TCR CDR3 regions were amplified from genomic DNA by multiplex PCR using the deep immunoSEQ assay. Extracted genomic DNA from each cell subset was spread evenly across all wells of several immunoSEQ 96-well plates, with each plate serving as a replicate. Each replicate PCR for sorted subsets received approximately 220 ng genomic DNA, equal to 28,000 or so T cell genomes. The purified libraries were quantified using a Qubit 3.0 fluorometer, sized with a Bioanalyzer 2100, and then quantified again using the KAPA Library Quantification kit. Each immunoSEQ 96-well plate was sequenced on its own single-read 150-cycle Illumina NextSeq 550 flow cell. On the study's bioinformatics: Because the immunoSEQ output included only junctional sequences and no quality scores, the filtering could not be the same as the filtering used for full-length reads. To assign V/J genes and CDR3, sequences were annotated using PyIR, a Python wrapper for IgBLAST v1.9, with IMGT germline references. Reads were filtered out if the reads had weak V/J assignments (E-value above 1e-6), no CDR3, stop codons, out-of-frame junctions, or ambiguous translated residues. V3J clonotypes were defined as sequences sharing the same inferred V gene, J gene, and CDR3 amino acid sequence. The percentage overlap between two repertoires was calculated by dividing the number of shared unique clonotypes by the size of the smaller repertoire. RTK rarefaction, the Chao1 estimator, and Recon v2.1 estimates of unobserved clonotypes were used to assess repertoire richness. For all TCRbeta clonotypes obtained by the gDNA method from several donors, generation probabilities were computed with OLGA. The table was pulled from immuneACCESS by TCRdb, which kept in-frame rearrangements only. Such tables lose some clones; where checked, under half of the loss comes from unresolved V genes, and the rest has no known cause. V, J and clone size reflect that table, while D and trimming were determined from the DNA. In all, the sample holds over a million clones, and around 74% of those were seen once. The ten largest clonotypes hold 1.4% to 1.5% of the sample.

The donors were healthy, HIV-negative adults with no recently reported acute infections or vaccinations. Only Caucasian adults living in Nashville, Tennessee, USA were represented among the donors. CD4+ T cells were enriched through magnetic negative selection, after which naive cells were positively selected on CD45RA and the remaining negative fraction served as the memory subset. Blood was obtained by leukapheresis, after which PBMCs were separated by Ficoll-Histopaque density gradient centrifugation and cryopreserved in liquid nitrogen vapor phase. Analytical flow cytometry was used to check the purity and quantity of each magnetically sorted T cell population. From each sorted fraction, genomic DNA was isolated and quantified by UV absorbance on a Nanodrop 2000c. Sequencing was performed on memory CD4+ T cells sorted from blood. Taken with the paper, the label for cell subset or site translates to: CD45RA-negative fraction. The clonotype comes from a young man in good health.

The CDR3 protein is CASSLQAGGPYGYTF. The nucleotides read TGTGCCAGCAGTTTACAGGCGGGAGGTCCCTATGGCTACACCTTC. The V and J segments used are TRBV2 and TRBJ1-2; TRBD1 could be the D gene, as 5 bases match. Based on the germline V gene, the CDR1 and CDR2 sequences are SNHLY and FYNNEI. The CDR3 goes from the cysteine to the phenylalanine over 15 residues. Just CDR3 DNA is preserved here, 45 bases in frame from base 1. V loses 5 bases of germline sequence and J loses 4 bases, and the interval between the two ends is 17 bases.